Listed here is a single T cell receptor (beta chain). Its cognate antigen is unknown. CDR3 length: 13 amino acids. Germline V gene lookup returns CDR1 SGHTA and CDR2 FQGNSA. V shed 7 bases and J shed 3 bases, with 11 bases lying between them. Treatment defined: roughly nine-day PBMC culture with coronavirus spike peptide pools or control peptides (ViraFEST assay). For ViraFEST, peptide pools expanded antigen-specific T cells, after which the TCRs were sequenced. This sample stems from a study of vaccination and CD4 T cells after COVID-19. Researchers used the Oncomine TCR Beta short-read assay to sequence DNA from cultured CD4+ T cells. TCRdb re-analysed the PCR reads in MiXCR, keeping a single row per CDR3 protein. The sample consists of fewer than 15,000 distinct CDR3 sequences, approximately 51% of them appearing once.

Sequencing was performed on CD4+ T cells from blood, cultured in vitro. The genes are TRBV7-2 and TRBJ2-3; D unresolved. This TCR was sampled from a human donor who had recovered from COVID-19. This CDR3 is CASKAPGTDTQYF. Here the CDR3 DNA reads TGTGCCAGCAAGGCACCTGGGACAGATACGCAGTATTTT.